The 32 T cell receptor beta chains below all came from one sample that was sequenced in a study of glioma-infiltrating T cells. The iRepertoire nested amplicon-rescue multiplex PCR amplified TCR alpha and beta CDR3s from RNA. TCRdb used MiXCR to reprocess the multiplex PCR reads, holding one entry per CDR3 protein. Of approximately 400,000 distinct CDR3 sequences in the sample, roughly two fifths were seen once. The specimen sequenced was glioma tissue, nonneoplastic brain tissue, or PBMCs (not recorded which). The receptors stem from a human donor with low-grade glioma or glioblastoma, undergoing nonglioma brain surgery, or in good health (not recorded which).

This clonotype was detected many times. The V call is TRBV4-1, the J call TRBJ2-1; 10 bases line up with TRBD2. Germline V gene data show CDR1 as MGHRA and CDR2 as YSYEKL. CDR3 length: 17 residues. With V trimmed by 1 base and J by 5 bases, 8 bases remained unmatched. This chain's CDR3 is CASSQGVLGLADNEQFF. The CDR3, as DNA: TGCGCCAGCAGCCAAGGCGTATTAGGACTAGCGGACAATGAGCAGTTCTTC.

The rearrangement uses TRBV6-5 and TRBJ1-5; TRBD1 might be the D (6 bases). Trimming took 6 bases from V and 11 from J, leaving 20 bases between them. Germline CDR1 reads MNHEY; CDR2 reads SVGAGI. There are 14 residues in the CDR3. CDR3 region: CASSSREGESAQHF. In DNA form, the CDR3 reads TGTGCCAGCAGCTCCCGCGAGGGGGAATCAGCCCAGCATTTT.

This clonotype has only a few counts. The J gene is TRBJ1-2, the V gene TRBV6-1, with TRBD1 matching 9 bases. The CDR3 contains 15 residues. Germline V gene data show CDR1 as MNHNS and CDR2 as SASEGT. J gave up 3 bases and V 4 bases, and 6 bases lay outside the gene matches. CDR3 DNA sequence: TGTGCCAGCAGTGGACCGGGACAGGGAGACTATGGCTACACCTTC. Protein: CASSGPGQGDYGYTF.

Points on this clonotype: This may be a read error, as it is one base from a much larger clone. The chain links TRBV20-1 to TRBJ1-1; 7 nucleotides agree with TRBD1. Germline V gives CDR1 DFQATT, CDR2 SNEGSKA (reference sequence). This CDR3 comprises 15 residues. V shed 0 bases, J shed 2 bases, and the junction held 6 bases outside the gene matches. The chain's CDR3 is CSARDYRGINTEAFF. In DNA, the CDR3 is TGCAGTGCTAGAGACTACAGGGGCATAAACACTGAAGCTTTCTTT.

In its sample, this clonotype was seen many times. The V gene is TRBV28, the J gene TRBJ1-1; no definite D call. The V end lost 8 bases, the J end lost 5 bases, and 9 bases lay between the germline ends. CDR1 and CDR2 from the germline V gene are MDHEN and SYDVKM. CDR3 size: 11 residues. The CDR3 reads CASRRRTEAFF. The CDR3 nucleotides read TGTGCCAGCCGGCGGAGAACTGAAGCTTTCTTT.

Details on this clonotype: A clone one base away is much larger, so this may be a read error. The chain uses TRBV6-1 and TRBJ2-4; D not resolved. The CDR3 has 10 residues. CDR1 and CDR2 from the germline V gene are MNHNS and SASEGT. The CDR3 spells CASGKSIQYF. CDR3 DNA sequence: TGTGCTTCGGGCAAAAGCATTCAGTACTTC.

The CDR3 bases are TGCAGCGTTGACGAAGGTCTTTCCCATGAAAAACTGTTTTTT. Residues: CSVDEGLSHEKLFF. This rearrangement joins TRBV29-1 to TRBJ1-4, with D uncertain. The CDR3 is made up of 14 amino acids. Trimming left V 3 bases short and J 6 bases short, with 14 bases between. CDR1 and CDR2 (germline): SQVTM, ANQGSEA.

This sequence joins TRBV20-1 and TRBJ2-1; 7 bases line up with TRBD2. This CDR3 region has 12 residues. Germline CDR1 DFQATT, CDR2 SNEGSKA (reference sequence). V was clipped by 8 bases and J by 3 bases; unmatched bases: 4. CDR3 region: CSPGGLYNEQFF. The CDR3 DNA follows: TGCAGTCCGGGGGGACTCTACAATGAGCAGTTCTTC.

Notes on this clonotype: One end of the junction fails to match germline, which may point to a read error. J is TRBJ2-2 and V is TRBV7-2, with D maybe TRBD2 (6 bases). CDR1 is SGHTA, CDR2 FQGNSA, per germline. The CDR3 spans 17 residues. This CDR3 reads CASSSSLWLGGTGELVF. CDR3 in DNA: TGTGCCAGCAGCTCTTCCCTTTGGCTGGGAGGCACCGGGGAGCTGGTTTTT.

The chain is built from TRBV7-6 and TRBJ2-6; the match to TRBD1 covers 8 bases. The CDR3 has 16 residues. With 5 bases clipped from V and 4 bases from J, the junction kept 7 bases outside the gene matches. CDR1 is SGHVS and CDR2 is FNYEAQ in the germline V gene. The CDR3 bases are TGTGCCAGCAGCCCAGGACAGGGATCCGGGGCCAACGTCCTGACTTTC. This codes for CASSPGQGSGANVLTF. Supplemented by reference TRBV7-6 and TRBJ2-6, the full variable domain reads GAGVSQSPRYKVTKRGQDVALRCDPISGHVSLYWYRQALGQGPEFLTYFNYEAQQDKSGLPNDRFSAERPEGSISTLTIQRTEQRDSAMYRCASSPGQGSGANVLTFGAGSRLTVL.

This clonotype was seen a few times. The chain is built from TRBV4-3 and TRBJ2-1, with D unresolved. Germline-derived CDR1 and CDR2 are LGHNA and YSLEER. The V and J ends lost 0 bases and 4 bases respectively, with 7 bases between them. The CDR3 is 14 amino acids. CDR3 sequence: CASSQEVLYNEQFF. The CDR3 region has the DNA TGCGCCAGCAGCCAAGAGGTACTATACAATGAGCAGTTCTTC.

To note about this clonotype: It may be a read error: a sequence one base away is much more abundant. The gene calls are TRBV28 and TRBJ2-7; the D is unclear. From germline, CDR1 is MDHEN and CDR2 SYDVKM. The V end was cut by 5 bases, the J end by 8 bases, with 13 bases between. CDR3 length equals 12 residues. The CDR3 bases are TGTGCCAGCAGTGACGCAGCGTATAAGCAGTACTTC. This codes for CASSDAAYKQYF.

This clonotype was observed many times. This chain uses TRBV19 with TRBJ1-5; D is undetermined. Looked up from germline, CDR1 is LNHDA and CDR2 is SQIVND (reference sequence). Trimming took 4 bases from V and 4 from J, leaving 14 bases between them. The CDR3 runs 15 residues. The CDR3 DNA reads TGTGCCAGTAGTACCCGGGCCCAGATGAATCAGCCCCAGCATTTT. Translation gives CASSTRAQMNQPQHF.

The chain is built from TRBV20-1 and TRBJ2-3; TRBD2 agrees at 12 bases. CDR3 length equals 14 residues. V lost 6 bases, J lost 6 bases, and 7 bases stayed unmatched. Germline-derived CDR1 and CDR2 are DFQATT and SNEGSKA (reference sequence). CDR3 in amino acids: CSAPLAGGPDTQYF. In DNA, the CDR3 is TGCAGTGCCCCCCTAGCGGGAGGGCCGGATACGCAGTATTTT.

The rearrangement links TRBV4-1 to TRBJ1-4; no firm D call. Germline lookup yields CDR1 MGHRA and CDR2 YSYEKL. The CDR3 spans 13 residues. V was cut by 0 bases and J by 7 bases, with 6 bases left in between. The CDR3 DNA is TGCGCCAGCAGCCAAGACGAGGTTGAAAAACTGTTTTTT. Its translation is CASSQDEVEKLFF.

This clonotype was recorded a few times. The chain combines TRBV6-1 with TRBJ2-2, with D perhaps matching TRBD2 (6 bases). The CDR3 is 15 amino acids. Trimming shortened V by 6 bases and J by 3 bases, and 14 bases separated the two germline ends. The germline gives CDR1 MNHNS, CDR2 SASEGT. CDR3 bases: TGTGCCAGCAGCCGGACGGGACTCCACACCGGGGAGCTGTTTTTT. Translation gives CASSRTGLHTGELFF.

This clonotype turned up a few times. The chain couples TRBV10-3 to TRBJ1-2, with D unclear. Per germline, CDR1 ENHRY and CDR2 SYGVKD. The V end was cut by 11 bases, the J end by 3 bases, with 22 bases between. The CDR3 length is 15 residues. CDR3: CAVSSGIPADYGYTF. The CDR3 region has the DNA TGTGCCGTGTCGAGCGGGATTCCAGCGGACTATGGCTACACCTTC.

In nucleotides, the CDR3 is TGTGCCAGCAGTTTTCTAACGTTCGAGAACACCGGGGAGCTGTTTTTT. This encodes CASSFLTFENTGELFF. The rearrangement joins TRBV27 to TRBJ2-2; D is uncertain. This CDR3 has 16 amino acids. Germline V CDR1 and CDR2: MNHEY, SMNVEV (reference sequence). V lost 3 bases and J lost 1, with 12 bases in between.

In its sample, this clonotype was seen a few times. The chain has TRBV19 and TRBJ1-5; D is ambiguous. The V and J ends lost 5 bases and 7 bases respectively, with 15 bases between them. This CDR3 comprises 14 residues. Germline V gene sequence: CDR1 LNHDA, CDR2 SQIVND (reference sequence). CDR3 protein: CASSLMFHQQPQHF. CDR3 DNA sequence: TGTGCCAGTAGTTTAATGTTCCACCAGCAGCCCCAGCATTTT.

This clonotype was counted only a few times. This rearrangement joins TRBV7-9 to TRBJ1-1; D remains ambiguous. Germline lookup yields CDR1 SEHNR and CDR2 FQNEAQ (reference sequence). V lost 3 bases, J lost 0 bases, and 8 bases lay in between. This CDR3 is built from 14 residues. The CDR3 DNA follows: TGTGCCAGCAGCTTCGGAGAGATGAACACTGAAGCTTTCTTT. This encodes CASSFGEMNTEAFF.

This clonotype appeared once. This CDR3 reads CASSQEWNYEQYF. The DNA of the CDR3 is TGTGCCAGCAGCCAAGAATGGAACTACGAGCAGTACTTC. This sequence joins TRBV4-2 and TRBJ2-7; no clear D. Per the germline V gene, CDR1 is LGHNA and CDR2 is YNFKEQ. Trimming left V 0 bases short and J 3 bases short, with 6 bases between. The CDR3 spans 13 residues.

This clonotype came up a few times. This chain joins TRBV4-2 and TRBJ1-5; D call uncertain. Germline CDR1 is LGHNA and CDR2 is YNFKEQ. The CDR3 extends over 14 amino acids. V lost 1 base, J lost 1 base, and 5 bases lay in between. In DNA form, the CDR3 reads TGTGCCAGCAGCCAAGTTGCGAGCAATCAGCCCCAGCATTTT. Its protein product is CASSQVASNQPQHF.

This clonotype was seen a handful of times. A read error may account for a junction end that differs from germline. V is TRBV7-7 and J is TRBJ2-5; D is possibly TRBD1 (5 bases). Germline V gene data show CDR1 as SSHAT and CDR2 as FNYEAQ (reference sequence). The CDR3 totals 13 residues. CDR3 bases: TGTGCTAGCAGCCGCGACAGCACAGAGACCCAGTACTTC. Protein product: CASSRDSTETQYF.

The chain links TRBV3-1 to TRBJ1-4, with unresolved D. The CDR3 runs to 14 residues. Germline lookup yields CDR1 LGHDT and CDR2 YNNKEL (reference sequence). V was trimmed by 8 bases and J by 7 bases, leaving 17 bases between them. DNA of the CDR3: TGTGCCAGCGTAGGACGGCAACTAGGTGAAAAACTGTTTTTT. Its protein product is CASVGRQLGEKLFF.

This clonotype was seen only a few times. This rearrangement joins TRBV28 to TRBJ2-7; unclear D gene. The V gene's germline CDR1 is MDHEN and CDR2 SYDVKM. The CDR3 has 14 residues. V dropped 3 bases and J dropped 0 bases, with 9 bases sitting between them. The CDR3 DNA is TGTGCCAGCAGTTTTAAAAGAAACTCCTACGAGCAGTACTTC. It codes for CASSFKRNSYEQYF.

Comments on this clonotype: Relative to the germline gene, one junction end is altered; a read error may explain this. The genes are TRBV27 and TRBJ2-1; D might be TRBD2 (6 bases). The CDR3 contains 16 residues. In germline, CDR1 is MNHEY, CDR2 SMNVEV (reference sequence). The CDR3, as DNA: TGTGCCAGCAGTTTATCCTCCGGGAGCTCCTACAATGAGCAGTCCTTC. Amino acid sequence: CASSLSSGSSYNEQSF.

This clonotype has more than one count but fewer than ten. The genes are TRBV6-2 or TRBV6-3 and TRBJ2-6; 9 positions agree with TRBD1. The CDR3 runs to 19 residues. Trimming cost V 6 bases and J 0 bases; bases outside gene matches: 12. Germline V gene sequence: CDR1 MNHEY, CDR2 SVGEGT. CDR3 sequence: CASRPSGTGFDSGANVLTF. The CDR3 nucleotides are TGTGCCAGCAGACCTTCCGGGACAGGGTTCGACTCTGGGGCCAACGTCCTGACTTTC.

This clonotype occurred many times. The rearrangement links TRBV7-2 to TRBJ2-3, with TRBD1 matching 8 bases. Germline V gene lookup returns CDR1 SGHTA and CDR2 FQGNSA. The CDR3 covers 18 residues. J was trimmed by 3 bases and V by 5 bases; bases with no gene match: 16. CDR3: CASSPLPIGQGGTDTQYF. The CDR3 DNA follows: TGTGCCAGCAGCCCGCTACCGATCGGACAGGGTGGTACAGATACGCAGTATTTT.

This chain connects TRBV20-1 to TRBJ2-7; weak D call: TRBD1 (6 bases). V gave up 2 bases and J gave up 4 bases, with 30 bases separating them. From germline, CDR1 is DFQATT and CDR2 SNEGSKA (reference sequence). The CDR3 runs to 19 residues. The CDR3 loop reads CSARPRPGKSRRTVYEQYF. CDR3 bases: TGCAGTGCTAGACCTAGGCCTGGCAAGAGCAGGAGGACAGTATACGAGCAGTACTTC.

This clonotype has just a few counts. The chain combines TRBV3-1 with TRBJ1-5, with a possible D match to TRBD1 (5 bases). The CDR3 covers 14 residues. Germline loops: CDR1 LGHDT, CDR2 YNNKEL (reference sequence). V was pared by 2 bases and J by 3 bases, with 8 bases between. In DNA, the CDR3 is TGTGCCAGCAGCCAACCAGGGTACAATCAGCCCCAGCATTTT. Protein: CASSQPGYNQPQHF.

This clonotype appeared a few times. V and J are TRBV10-2 and TRBJ2-1, with TRBD2 identical over 7 bases. The CDR3 totals 15 residues. With V trimmed by 3 bases and J by 7 bases, 9 bases remained unmatched. Germline V gene sequence: CDR1 WSHSY, CDR2 SAAADI. CDR3 sequence reads: CASSDQGGPRNEQFF. CDR3 nucleotides: TGCGCCAGCAGTGACCAGGGAGGGCCCCGGAATGAGCAGTTCTTC.

The chain recombines TRBV4-2 with TRBJ1-2, with unresolved D. The CDR3 runs 14 residues. The ends were cut back, 0 bases at V and 8 bases at J, with 13 bases in the middle. Germline V lookup: CDR1 LGHNA, CDR2 YNFKEQ. CDR3 in amino acids: CASSQDSEVLGYTF. The CDR3 DNA reads TGTGCCAGCAGCCAAGATTCCGAGGTTTTAGGCTACACCTTC.